Presented here are 19 T cell receptor beta chains from one specimen sequenced in a study of beta chain features in type 1 diabetes. Since all of the isolated RNA was reverse transcribed, expressed TCRB transcripts were what got sequenced. The assay was immunoSEQ multiplex PCR, and TCRdb's table has in-frame clones only and misses some. This repertoire shows roughly 500,000 clones, about an eighth found once; its top ten account for around 0.05%. The sample comprised naive CD4+ T cells from blood. The receptors derive from a woman between 18 and 29 years old in good health.

The V call is TRBV6-5, the J call TRBJ2-5, with TRBD1 matching 7 bases. Germline V lookup: CDR1 MNHEY, CDR2 SVGAGI. This CDR3 has 14 residues. The ends lost 3 bases at V and 4 bases at J; junction bases unmatched: 5. CDR3 DNA: TGTGCCAGCAGTTATAGGGGGCGCGTAGAGACCCAGTACTTC. Translation: CASSYRGRVETQYF.

This clone was detected only a few times. The chain is built from TRBV7-9 and TRBJ1-1, with D possibly being TRBD1 (6 bases). The CDR3 has 15 residues. Germline V lookup: CDR1 SEHNR, CDR2 FQNEAQ (reference sequence). Trimming removed 4 bases from V and 0 bases from J, with 12 bases in between. CDR3 loop: CASSSWGRMNTEAFF. DNA for the CDR3: TGTGCCAGCAGCTCGTGGGGGCGTATGAACACTGAAGCTTTCTTT.

The rearrangement links TRBV15 to TRBJ2-1; 8 bases are a match to TRBD1. Germline V gene lookup returns CDR1 LNHNV and CDR2 YYDKDF (reference sequence). This CDR3 region has 15 residues. Trimming at V came to 1 base and at J to 6 bases, leaving 5 bases not matched to a gene. DNA for the CDR3: TGTGCCACCAGCAGAGGGGGGACAGGAGGCAATGAGCAGTTCTTC. Its translation is CATSRGGTGGNEQFF.

The chain has TRBV7-2 and TRBJ2-5; 7 bases line up with TRBD2. The CDR3 runs 14 residues. Trimming took 5 bases from V and 4 from J; bases not matched to a gene: 7. Germline V lookup: CDR1 SGHTA, CDR2 FQGNSA. The CDR3 sequence is CASSPKAGLETQYF. The CDR3 DNA follows: TGTGCCAGCAGCCCCAAAGCGGGACTAGAGACCCAGTACTTC.

This clone was detected only a few times. The chain recombines TRBV29-1 with TRBJ2-5; D remains ambiguous. There are 15 residues in the CDR3. Germline CDR1 SQVTM, CDR2 ANQGSEA. V was trimmed by 7 bases and J by 2 bases, leaving 20 bases between them. The chain's CDR3 is CSEEPLAGNQETQYF. DNA for the CDR3: TGCAGCGAGGAACCCTTGGCAGGAAATCAAGAGACCCAGTACTTC. Full variable domain (remainder filled in from reference TRBV29-1 and TRBJ2-5): SAVISQKPSRDICQRGTSLTIQCQVDSQVTMMFWYRQQPGQSLTLIATANQGSEATYESGFVIDKFPISRPNLTFSTLTVSNMSPEDSSIYLCSEEPLAGNQETQYFGPGTRLLVL.

This rearrangement joins TRBV13 to TRBJ2-7, with 9 bases that match TRBD2. This CDR3 has 16 amino acids. Germline assignment: CDR1 PRHDT and CDR2 FYEKMQ (reference sequence). After removal of 0 bases from V and 1 base from J, the junction contained 4 bases not matched to a gene. The CDR3 spells CASSLGLAGPSYEQYF. CDR3 in DNA: TGTGCCAGCAGCTTAGGACTAGCGGGCCCGTCCTACGAGCAGTACTTC.

This clone has a handful of counts. This rearrangement joins TRBV7-3 to TRBJ2-3; 7 nucleotides agree with TRBD1. J was trimmed by 4 bases and V by 5 bases; bases with no gene match: 3. CDR3 length: 13 residues. Germline lookup yields CDR1 SGHTA and CDR2 FQGTGA. The CDR3 here is CASSQTGPDTQYF. CDR3 bases: TGTGCCAGCAGCCAGACAGGGCCAGATACGCAGTATTTT.

This clone has more than one count but fewer than ten. This chain uses TRBV28 with TRBJ2-5, with TRBD2 matching 8 bases. Germline CDR1 MDHEN, CDR2 SYDVKM. The trim removed 6 bases at V and 5 bases at J, leaving 8 bases unmatched. This CDR3 contains 14 residues. The CDR3 reads CASSPRGGVETQYF. The CDR3 DNA is TGTGCCAGCAGCCCCCGGGGGGGGGTTGAGACCCAGTACTTC.

This clone was recorded a few times. For the CDR3, the DNA is TGTGCCAGCAGTTACAAATCGCAGGGATATGGCTACACCTTC. Amino acids: CASSYKSQGYGYTF. This chain connects TRBV6-5 to TRBJ1-2, with D possibly matching TRBD1 (5 bases). Germline V gene data show CDR1 as MNHEY and CDR2 as SVGAGI. The CDR3 extends over 14 amino acids. The V end was cut by 2 bases, the J end by 5 bases, with 12 bases between.

This clone was detected a few times. V and J are TRBV15 and TRBJ2-5; TRBD2 matches 8 bases. The CDR3 totals 16 residues. Trimming removed 0 bases from V and 2 bases from J; junction bases left unmatched: 5. Germline lookup yields CDR1 LNHNV and CDR2 YYDKDF (reference sequence). The CDR3 reads CATSRDIAGMQETQYF. The CDR3 DNA follows: TGTGCCACCAGCAGAGATATAGCGGGAATGCAAGAGACCCAGTACTTC.

Remarks on this clone: Other DNA sequences within the sample encode an identical CDR3. The V call is TRBV18, the J call TRBJ2-5; D is ambiguous. V lost 5 bases to trimming and J lost 0 bases, with 4 bases between them. This CDR3 comprises 12 residues. Germline V CDR1 and CDR2: KGHSH, LQKENI. CDR3 sequence (DNA): TGTGCCAGCTCAAGGTACCAAGAGACCCAGTACTTC. It specifies CASSRYQETQYF. The whole variable domain, remainder taken from reference TRBV18 and TRBJ2-5, is NAGVMQNPRHLVRRRGQEARLRCSPMKGHSHVYWYRQLPEEGLKFMVYLQKENIIDESGMPKERFSAEFPKEGPSILRIQQVVRGDSAAYFCASSRYQETQYFGPGTRLLVL.

The chain carries TRBV18 and TRBJ1-2; D might be TRBD1 (6 bases). Trimming removed 5 bases from V and 3 bases from J, with 10 bases in between. The CDR3 consists of 13 residues. Germline CDR1 and CDR2: KGHSH and LQKENI. For the CDR3, the DNA is TGTGCCAGCTCAGCAGGGGAGGACTATGGCTACACCTTC. Translated: CASSAGEDYGYTF.

This clone has a handful of counts. The chain has TRBV28 and TRBJ2-2, with D perhaps assigned TRBD1 or TRBD2 (6 bases each). CDR1 is MDHEN, CDR2 SYDVKM, per germline. This CDR3 contains 12 residues. CDR3 coding DNA: TGTGCAGAGGGGGAGGTAACCGGGGAGCTGTTTTTT. Translated, it gives CAEGEVTGELFF.

This clone was counted many times. The CDR3 protein is CASSRGATSYEQYF. DNA for the CDR3: TGCGCCAGCAGCAGGGGCGCCACCTCCTACGAGCAGTACTTC. The chain uses TRBV4-1 and TRBJ2-7, with D possibly matching TRBD1 (5 bases). Trimming left V 5 bases short and J 0 bases short, with 11 bases between. Germline V gene lookup returns CDR1 MGHRA and CDR2 YSYEKL. The CDR3 sequence is 14 residues long.

This rearrangement joins TRBV11-3 to TRBJ2-1; possible D gene TRBD2, 5 bases. This CDR3 has 13 amino acids. Deletions cut 4 bases from V and 6 bases from J, with 10 bases between. In germline, CDR1 is SGHNT, CDR2 YENEEA. The CDR3 DNA reads as TGTGCCAGCAGCTCCCAAAGCGGCAATGAGCAGTTCTTC. As protein: CASSSQSGNEQFF.

Concerning this clone: Different DNA sequences within this sample yield the same CDR3. This chain connects TRBV9 to TRBJ2-2, with TRBD2 as a possible D gene (5 bases). The CDR3 covers 16 residues. V was clipped by 0 bases and J by 1 base, with 10 bases between them. The germline gives CDR1 SGDLS, CDR2 YYNGEE. CDR3 coding DNA: TGTGCCAGCAGCGTAGTTTCCAGCGGGAACACCGGGGAGCTGTTTTTT. As protein: CASSVVSSGNTGELFF. Filled out from reference TRBV9 and TRBJ2-2, the complete variable domain reads DSGVTQTPKHLITATGQRVTLRCSPRSGDLSVYWYQQSLDQGLQFLIQYYNGEERAKGNILERFSAQQFPDLHSELNLSSLELGDSALYFCASSVVSSGNTGELFFGEGSRLTVL.

In its sample, this clone was seen a few times. The chain recombines TRBV9 with TRBJ2-7; TRBD2 aligns across 8 bases. V was pared by 6 bases and J by 5 bases, with 7 bases of the junction left unmatched. CDR3 size: 13 residues. The germline CDR1 and CDR2 sequences are SGDLS and YYNGEE. The DNA of the CDR3 is TGTGCCAGCAACACGGGAGGGTACGACGAGCAGTACTTC. Translated, it gives CASNTGGYDEQYF.

This clone appeared a few times. The genes are TRBV2 and TRBJ2-7; D gene unclear. Trimming cost V 6 bases and J 4 bases, with 7 bases left between them. Germline V gene data show CDR1 as SNHLY and CDR2 as FYNNEI. The CDR3 spans 11 residues. The CDR3 loop reads CASSGVYEQYV. CDR3 nucleotides: TGTGCCAGCAGCGGAGTTTACGAGCAGTACGTC.

There are a few counts of this clone. The CDR3 DNA reads as TGTGCCAGCAGCCCGGGACAGGGACCCTACGAGCAGTACTTC. Its protein is CASSPGQGPYEQYF. This rearrangement joins TRBV11-2 to TRBJ2-7; 9 bases line up with TRBD1. CDR1 and CDR2 (germline): SGHAT, FQNNGV. The J segment lost 2 bases and the V segment lost 5 bases, leaving 4 bases of the junction unmatched. This CDR3 spans 14 amino acids.